This T cell receptor (beta chain) was obtained from a study of monozygotic twins with inflammatory bowel disease. Notes on the study in general: In the analysis, different T cell subtypes could not be told apart. Discordant twins showed the same repertoire similarity as concordant twins, possibly from limited power.

Each of TCRalpha and TCRbeta cDNA went through two nested PCRs, lasting about 16 and 10 cycles. After re-calling the 5' RACE reads, TCRdb lists one entry per CDR3 protein, DNA absent. This table lists a few hundred thousand distinct CDR3 sequences. Regarding this clonotype: What it binds is not known.

What was sequenced was blood. The sequence was collected from a human donor with ulcerative colitis or Crohn's disease, or a healthy co-twin of an affected twin (not recorded which).

The CDR3 region is CASSSPKTGPILIDEQFF. This chain connects TRBV7-3 to TRBJ2-1; the TCRdb call, TRBD1, lacks DNA for checking. The V gene's germline CDR1 is SGHTA and CDR2 FQGTGA. The CDR3 loop spans 18 amino acids.